This TCR beta chain was captured by sequencing in a study of CD8 T cells in Susac syndrome. A quantity of 0.5 to 1 ug RNA underwent reverse transcription using random hexamers. Coverage of TCR beta CDR3 amplification by immunoSEQ multiplex PCR extended to 54 Vbeta and 13 Jbeta. TCRdb fed the immunoSEQ multiplex PCR reads into MiXCR, producing one record per CDR3 protein. This sample has approximately 150,000 distinct CDR3 sequences, with roughly 92% found just once. V lost 3 bases and J lost 0, with 14 bases in between. CDR1 is LNHDA and CDR2 is SQIVND in the germline V gene (reference sequence). The CDR3 is 16 amino acids. Those who served as multiple sclerosis controls were treatment-naive patients with stable or active relapsing-remitting disease.

The sequenced material came from CD4+ T cells from PBMCs. The rearrangement links TRBV19 to TRBJ1-1; tentatively, D is TRBD1 (5 bases). This TCR derives from a human donor with multiple sclerosis. The CDR3 is CASSMGPGTLNTEAFF. The CDR3 bases are TGTGCCAGTAGTATGGGTCCCGGGACCTTGAACACTGAAGCTTTCTTT.